This passage covers 19 T cell receptor beta chains from one sample sequenced in a study of blood T cells in healthy people across ages. The use of a sample-barcoded 5' primer and a J-beta primer mix characterized a second PCR of about 7 to 12 cycles. TCRdb re-called the 5' RACE reads through MiXCR, storing one row per CDR3 protein. Of hundreds of thousands of distinct CDR3 sequences in the sample, around 38% were seen once. Sequences were obtained from blood. These receptors all come from an elderly man in good health.

This clonotype has a handful of counts. The J gene is TRBJ2-7, the V gene TRBV20-1; no firm D call. The V gene's germline CDR1 is DFQATT and CDR2 SNEGSKA (reference sequence). The CDR3 runs to 10 residues. V lost 6 bases and J 4 bases, leaving 7 bases between the germline ends. CDR3 nucleotides: TGCAGTGCCACCTCTTACGAGCAGTACTTC. This sequence encodes CSATSYEQYF.

With regard to this clonotype: Since a much larger clone is just one base distant, this may be a read error. The rearrangement links TRBV20-1 to TRBJ1-2; no reliable D call. Germline CDR1 is DFQATT and CDR2 is SNEGSKA (reference sequence). Trimming shortened V by 4 bases and J by 7 bases, and 13 bases separated the two germline ends. The CDR3 runs 12 residues. CDR3 DNA: TGCAGTGCTATAGTGTTGAAGAGTGGCTACACCTTC. This gives the protein CSAIVLKSGYTF.

The rearrangement uses TRBV28 and TRBJ2-5; the match to TRBD1 covers 9 bases. Germline CDR1 and CDR2: MDHEN and SYDVKM. V lost 6 bases and J lost 3; bases outside the gene matches: 8. This CDR3 region has 15 residues. The CDR3, as DNA: TGTGCCAGCAGCAAACTGGGACAGGGAAAAGAGACCCAGTACTTC. It yields the protein CASSKLGQGKETQYF.

This clonotype was observed at least ten times. The V gene is TRBV29-1, the J gene TRBJ2-5; the match to TRBD2 covers 10 bases. The ends lost 3 bases at V and 6 bases at J; junction bases unmatched: 4. This CDR3 spans 13 amino acids. CDR1 SQVTM and CDR2 ANQGSEA come from the germline V gene. CDR3 region: CSVDLAGAQTQYF. The CDR3 DNA reads TGCAGCGTTGACCTAGCGGGGGCTCAGACCCAGTACTTC. Variable domain in full (rest from reference TRBV29-1 and TRBJ2-5): SAVISQKPSRDICQRGTSLTIQCQVDSQVTMMFWYRQQPGQSLTLIATANQGSEATYESGFVIDKFPISRPNLTFSTLTVSNMSPEDSSIYLCSVDLAGAQTQYFGPGTRLLVL.

The chain links TRBV9 to TRBJ2-1; 11 bases match TRBD2. The CDR3 runs to 15 residues. V lost 4 bases and J lost 5; bases outside the gene matches: 5. The germline V gene encodes CDR1 SGDLS and CDR2 YYNGEE. The chain's CDR3 is CASSMLAGGNNEQFF. CDR3 sequence (DNA): TGTGCCAGCAGCATGCTAGCGGGAGGAAACAATGAGCAGTTCTTC.

In this sample, this clonotype turned up many times. The chain has TRBV29-1 and TRBJ2-5; 11 nucleotides align to TRBD2. The CDR3 spans 12 residues. Per germline, CDR1 SQVTM and CDR2 ANQGSEA. Losses at the gene ends were 8 bases for V and 4 bases for J; bases not matched to a gene: 3. The CDR3 DNA reads as TGCAGCCTCGGACTAGCGGGAGAGACCCAGTACTTC. Its translation is CSLGLAGETQYF.

This clonotype turned up a few times. The chain combines TRBV7-9 with TRBJ2-5; 7 bases match TRBD2. The junction had 22 bases not matched to a gene; V was cut back by 7 bases and J by 11 bases. This CDR3 region has 16 residues. Germline V lookup: CDR1 SEHNR, CDR2 FQNEAQ (reference sequence). The CDR3 region is CASTTLGGGSYNEQYF. The CDR3 bases are TGTGCCAGCACAACTTTGGGGGGGGGTTCCTACAATGAGCAGTACTTC.

In its sample, this clonotype was seen a few times. The chain recombines TRBV6-2 or TRBV6-3 with TRBJ2-7, with 9 bases lining up with TRBD1. This CDR3 has 13 amino acids. Trimming cost V 6 bases and J 5 bases; bases outside gene matches: 5. The germline V gene has CDR1 MNHEY and CDR2 SVGEGT. The CDR3 sequence is CASRPRDRDEQYF. The DNA for the CDR3 is TGTGCCAGCAGGCCCCGGGACAGGGACGAGCAGTACTTC.

This clonotype was counted only a few times. The CDR3 DNA is TGTGCCAGCAGCCCGACGAATACAGCGAACACTGAAGCTTTCTTT. This encodes CASSPTNTANTEAFF. The J gene is TRBJ1-1, the V gene TRBV7-6; D gene unclear. The CDR3 has 15 residues. The germline CDR1 and CDR2 sequences are SGHVS and FNYEAQ. Trimming pared 5 bases from V and 1 base from J, leaving 14 bases between.

The CDR3 DNA sequence: TGCAGTGCTAGTGGGGATAGATGGGACACCTTC. Translation gives CSASGDRWDTF. The rearrangement links TRBV20-1 to TRBJ1-2; D gene unclear. The CDR3 totals 11 residues. V dropped 3 bases and J dropped 12 bases, with 14 bases sitting between them. The V gene's germline CDR1 is DFQATT and CDR2 SNEGSKA (reference sequence).

The rearrangement links TRBV20-1 to TRBJ1-1; D gene ambiguous. The germline V gene has CDR1 DFQATT and CDR2 SNEGSKA (reference sequence). Trimming took 4 bases from V and 2 from J, leaving 14 bases between them. This CDR3 is built from 14 residues. CDR3 DNA sequence: TGCAGTGCTACGACCGCACACTATAACACTGAAGCTTTCTTT. Protein sequence: CSATTAHYNTEAFF.

The chain couples TRBV20-1 to TRBJ2-7; 10 bases fit TRBD1. V lost 6 bases to trimming and J lost 4 bases; unmatched junction nucleotides: 6. Germline V gene data show CDR1 as DFQATT and CDR2 as SNEGSKA (reference sequence). The CDR3 covers 13 residues. CDR3 sequence (DNA): TGCAGTGCGTACCGGGACAGGGGTTACGAGCAGTACTTC. Translated, it gives CSAYRDRGYEQYF.

This clonotype occurred a few times. This chain joins TRBV4-1 and TRBJ2-1, with TRBD1 as a possible D gene (6 bases). CDR1 and CDR2 (germline): MGHRA, YSYEKL. This CDR3 spans 14 amino acids. The V end lost 4 bases, the J end lost 6 bases, and 13 bases lay between the germline ends. CDR3 loop: CASSRVSGANEQFF. For the CDR3, the DNA is TGCGCCAGCAGCCGAGTATCAGGGGCCAATGAGCAGTTCTTC.

The J gene is TRBJ2-3, the V gene TRBV6-2 or TRBV6-3; 11 positions agree with TRBD2. J lost 5 bases, V lost 4 bases, and 5 bases had no gene match. The germline CDR1 and CDR2 sequences are MNHEY and SVGEGT. This CDR3 comprises 15 residues. For the CDR3, the DNA is TGTGCCAGCAGTTTACTAGCGGGAGTTCAAGATACGCAGTATTTT. Translation: CASSLLAGVQDTQYF.

Concerning this clonotype itself: A much larger clone lies one base from this, so it may be a read error. The chain has TRBV12-3 or TRBV12-4 and TRBJ2-1; possible D gene TRBD1, 5 bases. This CDR3 is built from 15 residues. The DNA of the CDR3 is TGTGCCAGCAGAAGGACAAGGTTCTCCGACAATGAGCAGTTCTTC. Translated: CASRRTRFSDNEQFF.

The chain joins TRBV27 to TRBJ1-4; perhaps TRBD1 as D (5 bases). Trimming cost V 4 bases and J 0 bases, with 12 bases left between them. The CDR3 is 16 residues long. Germline V gene sequence: CDR1 MNHEY, CDR2 SMNVEV (reference sequence). The CDR3 loop reads CASSWLRTTTNEKLFF. The CDR3 DNA follows: TGTGCCAGCAGTTGGCTGAGGACAACAACTAATGAAAAACTGTTTTTT. Using reference TRBV27 and TRBJ1-4 for the parts outside the CDR3, the full variable domain is EAQVTQNPRYLITVTGKKLTVTCSQNMNHEYMSWYRQDPGLGLRQIYYSMNVEVTDKGDVPEGYKVSRKEKRNFPLILESPSPNQTSLYFCASSWLRTTTNEKLFFGSGTQLSVL.

CDR3 in DNA: TGTGCCAGTAGTATAGTGTCCGGCCCCTACTATGGCTACACCTTC. As protein: CASSIVSGPYYGYTF. The chain recombines TRBV19 with TRBJ1-2; D is ambiguous. Per germline, CDR1 LNHDA and CDR2 SQIVND (reference sequence). V gave up 1 base and J gave up 3 bases, with 12 bases separating them. This CDR3 is built from 15 residues.

This chain uses TRBV6-2 or TRBV6-3 with TRBJ2-7; 7 bases map to TRBD1. Germline CDR1 reads MNHEY; CDR2 reads SVGEGT. This CDR3 is 14 amino acids long. V gave up 7 bases and J gave up 0 bases; unmatched junction bases: 6. In DNA form, the CDR3 reads TGTGCCAGCACAATGACAGGGAGCTCCTACGAGCAGTACTTC. It is translated as CASTMTGSSYEQYF.

The chain uses TRBV10-3 and TRBJ1-4; D gene unclear. Germline V gene lookup returns CDR1 ENHRY and CDR2 SYGVKD. V was clipped by 2 bases and J by 5 bases, with 9 bases between them. This CDR3 has 14 residues. CDR3 nucleotide sequence: TGTGCCATCAGTGAGCCGACCAGGAATGAAAAACTGTTTTTT. As protein: CAISEPTRNEKLFF.